This is a list of T cell receptor beta chains from one sample in a study of OX40 agonist ivuxolimab in advanced cancers. Generated by immunoSEQ multiplex PCR, the TCRdb table keeps only in-frame clones and is missing some. Here the sample spans approximately 30,000 clones, 70% to 80% being singletons. Sequencing was performed on CD4+ or CD8+ T cells sorted from blood, taken in a trial of the OX40 agonist ivuxolimab. All receptors derive from an adult with an advanced solid tumor such as melanoma, head and neck, liver or kidney cancer. Each CDR3 is given with its conserved first and last residue. Each record gives: V gene, J gene, clone size, D gene, CDR3 protein, CDR3 DNA. A D gene is named only where the DNA matches it firmly. Clone size is shown for a subset of rows, as once, few, many or a class of expanded clone.

TRBV7-8	TRBJ1-5	NA	TRBD1	CASSSWDRINQPQHF	TGTGCCAGCAGCTCCTGGGACAGAATCAATCAGCCCCAGCATTTT
TRBV2	TRBJ2-7	NA	NA	CASSEVLGKVNEQYF	TGTGCCAGCAGTGAAGTTCTGGGGAAGGTGAACGAGCAGTACTTC
TRBV7-9	TRBJ2-5	NA	TRBD1	CASRAGGIRTQYF	TGTGCCAGCAGGGCAGGGGGAATTCGGACCCAGTACTTC
TRBV5-1	TRBJ2-1	NA	TRBD1	CASSLVWWGGQGIYNEQFF	TGCGCCAGCAGCTTGGTTTGGTGGGGAGGACAGGGGATTTATAATGAGCAGTTCTTC
TRBV27	TRBJ2-7	NA	NA	CASSPSTGYLSYEQYF	TGTGCCAGCAGTCCCTCGACAGGATACCTCTCCTACGAGCAGTACTTC
TRBV13	TRBJ2-7	NA	NA	CASSFGGRVYEQYF	TGTGCCAGCAGCTTTGGGGGAAGGGTGTACGAGCAGTACTTC
TRBV28	TRBJ1-5	NA	TRBD1	CASSFPGGDQPQHF	TGTGCCAGCAGTTTTCCAGGGGGGGACCAGCCCCAGCATTTT
TRBV6-5	TRBJ2-2	NA	TRBD1	CASSLGQGNTGELFF	TGTGCCAGCAGCCTAGGACAGGGGAACACCGGGGAGCTGTTTTTT
TRBV28	TRBJ1-1	NA	NA	CASSFTENTEAFF	TGTGCCAGCAGTTTTACAGAGAACACTGAAGCTTTCTTT
TRBV6-5	TRBJ2-5	few	TRBD1	CASSLTGGQETQYF	TGTGCCAGCAGTTTAACAGGGGGTCAGGAGACCCAGTACTTC
TRBV7-8	TRBJ2-1	few	NA	CASSQNNGNEQFF	TGTGCCAGCAGCCAAAACAATGGCAATGAGCAGTTCTTC
TRBV7-9	TRBJ2-1	once	NA	CASSQGSATYNEQFF	TGTGCCAGCAGCCAAGGGAGCGCCACATACAATGAGCAGTTCTTC
TRBV15	TRBJ1-2	NA	NA	CATSRGGDLYGYTF	TGTGCCACCAGCAGAGGGGGCGACCTCTATGGCTACACCTTC
TRBV9	TRBJ2-3	medium-sized	NA	CASNQGLGDTQYF	TGTGCCAGCAATCAGGGGTTGGGAGATACGCAGTATTTT
TRBV6-5	TRBJ2-7	NA	NA	CASSYASESYEQYF	TGTGCCAGCAGTTACGCTAGCGAGTCCTACGAGCAGTACTTC
TRBV28	TRBJ1-2	NA	NA	CASSFYDGYTF	TGTGCCAGCAGTTTTTACGATGGCTACACCTTC
TRBV14	TRBJ2-7	NA	TRBD1	CASAGTGYSHEQYF	TGTGCCAGCGCCGGGACAGGGTATTCTCACGAGCAGTACTTC
TRBV5-6	TRBJ2-5	NA	NA	CASSLDWGSDETQYF	TGTGCCAGCAGCCTGGATTGGGGGAGTGACGAGACCCAGTACTTC
TRBV5-1	TRBJ2-5	NA	TRBD1	CASSLGTGGEETQYF	TGCGCCAGCAGCTTGGGGACAGGGGGCGAGGAGACCCAGTACTTC
TRBV7-9	TRBJ2-1	NA	TRBD2	CASSSRLAGALYNEQFF	TGTGCCAGCAGCTCCCGACTAGCGGGGGCCTTATACAATGAGCAGTTCTTC
TRBV5-6	TRBJ1-4	NA	NA	CASSLGGANEKLFF	TGTGCCAGCAGCTTGGGGGGCGCTAATGAAAAACTGTTTTTT
TRBV30	TRBJ1-4	once	TRBD1	CAWCPGTGGEKLFF	TGTGCCTGGTGCCCCGGGACAGGGGGTGAAAAACTGTTTTTT
TRBV10-1	TRBJ2-4	NA	NA	CASSPLGTNIQYF	TGCGCCAGCAGTCCCTTAGGGACGAACATTCAGTACTTC
TRBV7-9	TRBJ2-1	NA	NA	CASSSLRYYRDAYNEQFF	TGTGCCAGCAGCTCTTTACGCTATTACCGGGACGCCTACAATGAGCAGTTCTTC
TRBV19	TRBJ2-7	NA	TRBD1	CASSGGQGKYYEQYF	TGTGCCAGTAGTGGTGGACAGGGCAAGTACTACGAGCAGTACTTC
TRBV12-5	TRBJ2-2	few	NA	CASGLSLGSRATGELFF	TGTGCTAGTGGTTTGTCCCTAGGGAGCAGAGCGACCGGGGAGCTGTTTTTT
TRBV7-6	TRBJ2-5	NA	TRBD1	CASSLLGGGTQYF	TGTGCCAGCAGCTTATTAGGGGGCGGGACCCAGTACTTC
TRBV28	TRBJ1-4	NA	TRBD1	CASTPAGTGYEKLFF	TGTGCCAGCACCCCGGCGGGGACAGGGTACGAAAAACTGTTTTTT
TRBV19	TRBJ1-2	NA	TRBD1	CASSKTGNGYTF	TGTGCCAGTAGTAAGACAGGGAATGGCTACACCTTC
TRBV5-6	TRBJ2-7	NA	TRBD2	CASSSPTSALRDEQYF	TGTGCCAGCAGCTCGCCCACTAGCGCCCTACGGGACGAGCAGTACTTC
TRBV7-9	TRBJ2-3	NA	NA	CASSPRGVNGADTQYF	TGTGCCAGCAGCCCGCGGGGCGTCAATGGGGCAGATACGCAGTATTTT
TRBV2	TRBJ2-5	once	TRBD2	CASSEPSGVQETQYF	TGTGCCAGCAGTGAACCTAGCGGCGTGCAAGAGACCCAGTACTTC
TRBV30	TRBJ2-3	NA	TRBD2	CAWSIGGGGADTQYF	TGTGCCTGGAGTATTGGCGGGGGAGGAGCAGATACGCAGTATTTT
TRBV7-9	TRBJ2-1	NA	TRBD2	CASSSGLAGDPFLAEQFF	TGTGCCAGCAGCTCGGGACTAGCGGGAGACCCTTTTCTTGCTGAGCAGTTCTTC
TRBV29-1	TRBJ2-7	once	NA	CSVEEVQSYEQYF	TGCAGCGTTGAAGAGGTGCAGTCCTACGAGCAGTACTTC
TRBV2	TRBJ2-3	once	TRBD2	CASSEAGSGSWTDTQYF	TGTGCCAGCAGTGAAGCTGGTAGCGGGAGTTGGACAGATACGCAGTATTTT
TRBV9	TRBJ2-7	NA	TRBD1	CASSGRDRGPYEQYF	TGTGCCAGCAGCGGCCGGGACAGGGGGCCCTACGAGCAGTACTTC
TRBV4-1	TRBJ1-5	NA	TRBD1	CASSLGGTGGTQPQHF	TGCGCCAGCAGCCTAGGGGGGACAGGGGGCACTCAGCCCCAGCATTTT
TRBV5-1	TRBJ1-5	few	NA	CASSLGGDQPQHF	TGCGCCAGCAGCTTGGGGGGAGATCAGCCCCAGCATTTT
TRBV7-9	TRBJ1-2	NA	NA	CASSLRPDYTF	TGTGCCAGCAGCTTACGGCCGGACTACACCTTC
TRBV28	TRBJ2-1	NA	NA	CASHPASSYNEQFF	TGTGCCAGCCACCCAGCCAGCTCCTACAATGAGCAGTTCTTC
TRBV5-6	TRBJ2-5	NA	NA	CASSWQGAGEETQYF	TGTGCCAGCAGCTGGCAGGGGGCGGGAGAAGAGACCCAGTACTTC
TRBV5-1	TRBJ2-1	NA	NA	CASREGLAWGQGQFF	TGTGCCAGCAGGGAGGGACTAGCGTGGGGACAGGGGCAGTTCTTC
TRBV5-4	TRBJ2-7	NA	NA	CASSLGVREQYF	TGTGCCAGCAGCTTGGGGGTTCGGGAGCAGTACTTC
TRBV9	TRBJ2-3	NA	TRBD2	CASSAQRGGTDTQYF	TGTGCCAGCAGCGCCCAGCGGGGGGGCACAGATACGCAGTATTTT
TRBV9	TRBJ1-6	once	NA	CASSASAGPLHF	TGTGCCAGCAGCGCCTCCGCGGGACCCCTCCACTTT
TRBV7-9	TRBJ1-2	NA	NA	CASSPVPDGYTF	TGTGCCAGCAGCCCAGTCCCGGATGGCTACACCTTC
TRBV12-5	TRBJ2-4	NA	TRBD2	CASGSGLAENIQYF	TGTGCTAGTGGATCGGGACTAGCGGAAAACATTCAGTACTTC